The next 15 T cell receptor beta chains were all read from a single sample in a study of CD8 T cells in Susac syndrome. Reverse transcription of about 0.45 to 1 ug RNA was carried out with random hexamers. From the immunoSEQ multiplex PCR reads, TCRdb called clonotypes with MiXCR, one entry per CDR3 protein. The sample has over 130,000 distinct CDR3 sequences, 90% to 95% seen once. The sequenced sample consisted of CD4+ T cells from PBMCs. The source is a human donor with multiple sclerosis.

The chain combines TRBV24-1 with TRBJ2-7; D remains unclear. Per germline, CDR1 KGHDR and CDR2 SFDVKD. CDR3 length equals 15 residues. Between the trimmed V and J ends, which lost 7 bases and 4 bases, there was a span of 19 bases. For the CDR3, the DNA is TGTGCCACCAGCTCATCCCCTTACTACGGGTACGAGCAGTACTTC. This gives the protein CATSSSPYYGYEQYF.

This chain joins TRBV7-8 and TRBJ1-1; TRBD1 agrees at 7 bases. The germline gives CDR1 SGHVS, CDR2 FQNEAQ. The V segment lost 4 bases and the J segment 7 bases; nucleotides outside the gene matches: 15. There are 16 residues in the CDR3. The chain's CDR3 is CASSYQPGQFYNEAFF. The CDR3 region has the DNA TGTGCCAGCAGCTACCAACCGGGACAGTTTTACAATGAAGCTTTCTTT.

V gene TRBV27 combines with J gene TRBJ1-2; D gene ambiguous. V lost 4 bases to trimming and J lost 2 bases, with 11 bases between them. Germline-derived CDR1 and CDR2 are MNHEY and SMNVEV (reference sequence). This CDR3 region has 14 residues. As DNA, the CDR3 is TGTGCCAGCAGTTCCGAGAAAGCCAACTATGGCTACACCTTC. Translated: CASSSEKANYGYTF.

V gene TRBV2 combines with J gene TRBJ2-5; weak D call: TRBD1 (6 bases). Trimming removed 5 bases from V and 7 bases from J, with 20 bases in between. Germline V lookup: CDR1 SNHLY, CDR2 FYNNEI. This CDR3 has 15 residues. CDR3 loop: CASSNQRGSGSTQYF. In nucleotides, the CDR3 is TGTGCCAGCAGTAACCAAAGGGGGTCAGGATCGACCCAGTACTTC.

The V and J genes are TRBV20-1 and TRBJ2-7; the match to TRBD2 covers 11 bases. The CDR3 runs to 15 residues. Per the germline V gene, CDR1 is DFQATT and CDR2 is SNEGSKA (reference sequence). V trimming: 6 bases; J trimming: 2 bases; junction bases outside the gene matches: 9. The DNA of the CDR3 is TGCAGTGCGGCCCCTAGCGGGGGGCTCCCCTACGAGCAGTACTTC. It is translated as CSAAPSGGLPYEQYF.

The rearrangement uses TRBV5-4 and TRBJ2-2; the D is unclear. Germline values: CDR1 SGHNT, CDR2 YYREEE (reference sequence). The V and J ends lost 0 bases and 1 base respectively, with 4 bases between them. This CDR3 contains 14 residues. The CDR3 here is CASSLDRNTGELFF. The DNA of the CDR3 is TGTGCCAGCAGCTTGGACAGGAACACCGGGGAGCTGTTTTTT.

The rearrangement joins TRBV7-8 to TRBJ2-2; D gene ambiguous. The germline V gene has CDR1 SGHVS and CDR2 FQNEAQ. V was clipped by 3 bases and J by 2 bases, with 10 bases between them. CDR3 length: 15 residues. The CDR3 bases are TGTGCCAGCAGCTTTTCGATGAGTAACACCGGGGAGCTGTTTTTT. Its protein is CASSFSMSNTGELFF.

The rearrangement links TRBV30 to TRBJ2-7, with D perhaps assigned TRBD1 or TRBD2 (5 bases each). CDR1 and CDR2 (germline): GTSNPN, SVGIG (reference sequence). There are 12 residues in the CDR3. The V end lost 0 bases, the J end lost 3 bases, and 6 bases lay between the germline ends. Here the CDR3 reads CAWSVGGYEQYF. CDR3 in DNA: TGTGCCTGGAGTGTTGGGGGCTACGAGCAGTACTTC.

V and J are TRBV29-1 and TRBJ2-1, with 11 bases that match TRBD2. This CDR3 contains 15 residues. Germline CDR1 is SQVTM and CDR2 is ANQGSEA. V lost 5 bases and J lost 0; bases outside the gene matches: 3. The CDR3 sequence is CSVSSGGGSYNEQFF. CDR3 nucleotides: TGCAGCGTTAGTAGCGGGGGGGGCTCCTACAATGAGCAGTTCTTC.

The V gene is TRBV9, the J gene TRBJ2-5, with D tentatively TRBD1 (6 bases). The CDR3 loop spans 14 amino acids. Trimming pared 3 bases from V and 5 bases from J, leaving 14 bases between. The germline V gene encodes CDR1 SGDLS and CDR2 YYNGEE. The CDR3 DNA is TGTGCCAGCAGCGAGGGACAATCCCGGGAGACCCAGTACTTC. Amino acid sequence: CASSEGQSRETQYF.

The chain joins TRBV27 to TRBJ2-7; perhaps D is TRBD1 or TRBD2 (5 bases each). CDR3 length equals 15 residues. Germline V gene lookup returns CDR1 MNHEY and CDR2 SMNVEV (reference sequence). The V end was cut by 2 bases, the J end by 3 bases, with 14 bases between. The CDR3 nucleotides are TGTGCCAGCAGTTTAGGTGGGGGACGGAACTACGAGCAGTACTTC. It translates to CASSLGGGRNYEQYF.

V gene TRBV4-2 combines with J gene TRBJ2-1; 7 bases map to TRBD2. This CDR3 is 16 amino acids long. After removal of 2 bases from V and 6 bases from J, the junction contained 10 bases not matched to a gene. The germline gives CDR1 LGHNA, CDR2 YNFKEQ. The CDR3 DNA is TGTGCCAGCAGCCAACCCGGGACTACTGGAGGCAATGAGCAGTTCTTC. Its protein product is CASSQPGTTGGNEQFF.

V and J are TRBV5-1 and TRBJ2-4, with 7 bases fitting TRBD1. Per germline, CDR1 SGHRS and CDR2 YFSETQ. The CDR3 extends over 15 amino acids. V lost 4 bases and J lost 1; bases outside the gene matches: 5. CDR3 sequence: CASSLPTGAKNIQYF. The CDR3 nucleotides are TGCGCCAGCAGCCTTCCGACAGGGGCCAAAAACATTCAGTACTTC.

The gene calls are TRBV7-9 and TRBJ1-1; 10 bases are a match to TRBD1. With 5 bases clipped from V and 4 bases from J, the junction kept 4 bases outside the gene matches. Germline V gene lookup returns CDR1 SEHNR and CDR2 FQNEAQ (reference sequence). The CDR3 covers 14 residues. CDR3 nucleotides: TGTGCCAGCAGCGGACAGGGGGATGGCACTGAAGCTTTCTTT. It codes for CASSGQGDGTEAFF.

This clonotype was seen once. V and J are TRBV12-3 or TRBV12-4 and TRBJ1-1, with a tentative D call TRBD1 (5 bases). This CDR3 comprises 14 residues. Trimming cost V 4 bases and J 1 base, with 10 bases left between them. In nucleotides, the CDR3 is TGTGCCAGCAGTTCGACAGCTCGGAACACTGAAGCTTTCTTT. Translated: CASSSTARNTEAFF.